The next 26 T cell receptor beta chains were all read from a single sample in a study of persistence of HIV-infected CD4 T cells. Lysates of CMV-infected fibroblasts at 10 ug/mL stimulated these cells. Responding CD4+ T cells were sorted by upregulation of both CD40 ligand and CD69. This was the immunoSEQ version 4 assay in survey mode. Sequenced by immunoSEQ multiplex PCR; TCRdb stores in-frame clones only, minus some. The sample lists around 7,500 clones, less than 75% occurring once. Their cognate antigens are unknown. Sequencing was performed on CD4+ T cells sorted from PBMCs after approximately 19-hour stimulation, taken from a patient who received antiretroviral therapy. The receptors were gathered from an adult man with HIV who was CMV-seropositive.

V gene TRBV2 combines with J gene TRBJ1-2; unclear D gene. Germline loops: CDR1 SNHLY, CDR2 FYNNEI. V gave up 8 bases and J gave up 4 bases, with 17 bases separating them. CDR3 length: 14 residues. CDR3 protein: CASSSLGPTYGYTF. CDR3 sequence (DNA): TGTGCCAGCTCCTCCCTTGGACCAACCTATGGCTACACCTTC. Full variable domain (outside the CDR3, taken from reference TRBV2 and TRBJ1-2): EPEVTQTPSHQVTQMGQEVILRCVPISNHLYFYWYRQILGQKVEFLVSFYNNEISEKSEIFDDQFSVERPDGSNFTLKIRSTKLEDSAMYFCASSSLGPTYGYTFGSGTRLTVV.

This clone turned up a few times. V and J are TRBV6-6 and TRBJ2-5, with 11 bases lining up with TRBD2. The V gene's germline CDR1 is MNHNY and CDR2 SVGAGI (reference sequence). The CDR3 has 15 residues. Trimming at V came to 7 bases and at J to 4 bases, leaving 8 bases not matched to a gene. The CDR3 DNA follows: TGTGCCAGCACTCGGACTAGCGGGCGGTCAGAGACCCAGTACTTC. Translated: CASTRTSGRSETQYF.

The chain carries TRBV24-1 and TRBJ2-5; a possible D gene is TRBD2 (5 bases). The CDR3 consists of 13 residues. Germline V lookup: CDR1 KGHDR, CDR2 SFDVKD. V was shortened by 3 bases and J by 5 bases, with 9 bases between the two germline ends. Here the CDR3 DNA reads TGTGCCACCAGTGATCCGGGGTGGGAGACCCAGTACTTC. Residues: CATSDPGWETQYF.

The chain recombines TRBV19 with TRBJ1-2; 9 bases fit TRBD1. The CDR3 is 17 amino acids. V was clipped by 5 bases and J by 4 bases; unmatched bases: 14. In germline, CDR1 is LNHDA, CDR2 SQIVND (reference sequence). The CDR3: CASSLDLATGGSYGYTF. In DNA, the CDR3 is TGTGCCAGTAGTCTGGACCTCGCGACAGGGGGGAGCTATGGCTACACCTTC.

The gene calls are TRBV11-1 and TRBJ2-1; 9 bases match TRBD2. J gave up 0 bases and V 6 bases, and 6 bases lay outside the gene matches. The germline gives CDR1 SGHAT, CDR2 FQDESV (reference sequence). This CDR3 comprises 16 residues. The CDR3 sequence is CASSSSGTRSYNEQFF. Here the CDR3 DNA reads TGTGCCAGCAGTTCTAGCGGGACCCGCTCCTACAATGAGCAGTTCTTC.

In this sample, this clone turned up a few times. DNA of the CDR3: TGCGCCAGCAGCTCGCAATTAGCGGGGGGTCTATCCCCTACAGATACGCAGTATTTT. Translation: CASSSQLAGGLSPTDTQYF. The chain links TRBV5-1 to TRBJ2-3; the match to TRBD2 covers 10 bases. This CDR3 has 19 amino acids. Losses at the gene ends were 3 bases for V and 3 bases for J; bases not matched to a gene: 16. The germline V gene encodes CDR1 SGHRS and CDR2 YFSETQ.

This clone was counted once. J is TRBJ2-2 and V is TRBV5-8, with 9 bases that match TRBD1. Trimming removed 3 bases from V and 2 bases from J; junction bases left unmatched: 5. The CDR3 consists of 16 residues. Germline CDR1 reads SGHTS; CDR2 reads YDEGEE. The CDR3 loop reads CASSSGQGVNTGELFF. The CDR3 DNA follows: TGTGCCAGCAGCTCGGGACAGGGCGTAAACACCGGGGAGCTGTTTTTT.

The chain recombines TRBV27 with TRBJ2-7, with a possible D match to TRBD2 (6 bases). The ends were cut back, 4 bases at V and 4 bases at J, with 11 bases in the middle. Germline CDR1 is MNHEY and CDR2 is SMNVEV (reference sequence). This CDR3 region has 13 residues. The CDR3 region has the DNA TGTGCCAGCAGTTCCGGGGACTTTTACGAGCAGTACTTC. Translated, it gives CASSSGDFYEQYF.

This chain links TRBV18 with TRBJ2-5; 9 nucleotides line up with TRBD1. Losses at the gene ends were 4 bases for V and 5 bases for J; bases not matched to a gene: 5. Germline V gene data show CDR1 as KGHSH and CDR2 as LQKENI. CDR3 length equals 14 residues. The CDR3 region is CASSRGQGRETQYF. CDR3 in DNA: TGTGCCAGCTCACGGGGACAGGGTCGGGAGACCCAGTACTTC.

This clone was seen more than once but under ten times. Other nucleotide sequences from this sample produce the same CDR3. The V gene is TRBV3-1 (or the pseudogene TRBV3-2), the J gene TRBJ2-3, with 9 bases matching TRBD2. Germline loops: CDR1 LGHDT, CDR2 YNNKEL (reference sequence). CDR3 size: 16 residues. J lost 5 bases, V lost 3 bases, and 9 bases had no gene match. In DNA, the CDR3 is TGTGCCAGCAGCCAGGAAGGGCGGGGGGGCCGAGATACGCAGTATTTT. This translates into CASSQEGRGGRDTQYF.

A note on this clone: This CDR3 is also generated by other DNA sequences in the sample. The chain uses TRBV5-5 and TRBJ1-1, with a possible D match to TRBD1 (5 bases). Looked up from germline, CDR1 is SGHKS and CDR2 is YYEKEE (reference sequence). The CDR3 covers 13 residues. The ends were cut back, 1 base at V and 5 bases at J, with 9 bases in the middle. The CDR3 loop is CASSLFGGTEAFF. For the CDR3, the DNA is TGTGCCAGCAGCTTGTTTGGGGGGACTGAAGCTTTCTTT.

This clone has just one count. J is TRBJ1-1 and V is TRBV3-1 (or the pseudogene TRBV3-2), with D unresolved. The germline V gene encodes CDR1 LGHDT and CDR2 YNNKEL (reference sequence). V lost 1 base and J lost 3, with 6 bases in between. This CDR3 is 13 amino acids long. CDR3 bases: TGTGCCAGCAGCCAAGGACTACACACTGAAGCTTTCTTT. Translation gives CASSQGLHTEAFF.

The sample holds one count of this clone. The chain recombines TRBV10-3 with TRBJ2-6; D could derive from TRBD1 or TRBD2 (5 bases each). V lost 0 bases and J 4 bases, leaving 10 bases between the germline ends. This CDR3 comprises 16 residues. CDR1 is ENHRY and CDR2 is SYGVKD in the germline V gene. The CDR3 reads CAISESTGTGANVLTF. In nucleotides, the CDR3 is TGTGCCATCAGTGAGTCAACCGGGACCGGGGCCAACGTCCTGACTTTC.

This chain connects TRBV29-1 to TRBJ1-2; 9 bases agree with TRBD1. CDR3 length: 13 residues. Germline assignment: CDR1 SQVTM and CDR2 ANQGSEA. V lost 6 bases and J lost 2; bases outside the gene matches: 4. In nucleotides, the CDR3 is TGCAGCGTCTCCGGGACAGGGAACTATGGCTACACCTTC. Protein: CSVSGTGNYGYTF.

This chain uses TRBV19 with TRBJ1-2; no firm D call. The CDR3 spans 17 residues. V was cut by 0 bases and J by 6 bases, with 20 bases left in between. Looked up from germline, CDR1 is LNHDA and CDR2 is SQIVND (reference sequence). The CDR3 loop is CASSIDYPTSGMNGYTF. The DNA of the CDR3 is TGTGCCAGTAGTATAGACTATCCGACTTCGGGAATGAATGGCTACACCTTC.

The J gene is TRBJ1-1, the V gene TRBV9; TRBD1 might be the D (6 bases). V shed 0 bases and J shed 10 bases, with 13 bases lying between them. The CDR3 contains 13 residues. Germline-derived CDR1 and CDR2 are SGDLS and YYNGEE. The CDR3 loop is CASSVDVAGVAFF. The CDR3 coding sequence is TGTGCCAGCAGCGTAGACGTGGCAGGGGTAGCTTTCTTT. The entire variable domain, with the rest obtained from reference TRBV9 and TRBJ1-1, is as follows: DSGVTQTPKHLITATGQRVTLRCSPRSGDLSVYWYQQSLDQGLQFLIQYYNGEERAKGNILERFSAQQFPDLHSELNLSSLELGDSALYFCASSVDVAGVAFFGQGTRLTVV.

This clone was seen only a few times. The chain joins TRBV25-1 to TRBJ1-3; TRBD1 aligns across 9 bases. The CDR3 length is 17 residues. CDR1 MGHDK and CDR2 SYGVNS come from the germline V gene. Trimming at V came to 4 bases and at J to 0 bases, leaving 7 bases not matched to a gene. The CDR3 sequence is CASSGTGAALSGNTIYF. Here the CDR3 DNA reads TGTGCCAGCAGTGGGACAGGGGCGGCTCTCTCTGGAAACACCATATATTTT.

J is TRBJ1-2 and V is TRBV6-5, with D possibly being TRBD1 (5 bases). Germline V CDR1 and CDR2: MNHEY, SVGAGI. CDR3 length equals 15 residues. Trimming took off 0 bases at V and 4 bases at J, with 12 bases between the two ends. The CDR3 here is CASSYSGVGAYGYTF. CDR3 nucleotides: TGTGCCAGCAGTTACTCGGGCGTCGGGGCCTATGGCTACACCTTC.

The chain combines TRBV7-6 with TRBJ2-7; D gene ambiguous. The germline V gene encodes CDR1 SGHVS and CDR2 FNYEAQ. This CDR3 spans 15 amino acids. The V gene lost 0 bases and the J gene lost 10 bases, with 19 bases spanning the gap. CDR3 DNA sequence: TGTGCCAGCAGCTTAGCCTCTTTATCAGCAGGAATCCAGTACTTC. Translation gives CASSLASLSAGIQYF.

This clone is medium-sized by share. The chain combines TRBV5-1 with TRBJ1-2, with D maybe TRBD1 (5 bases). This CDR3 comprises 13 residues. The germline CDR1 and CDR2 sequences are SGHRS and YFSETQ. Trimming took 4 bases from V and 3 from J, leaving 10 bases between them. The DNA for the CDR3 is TGCGCCAGCAGCCAGGGTGACGACTATGGCTACACCTTC. Encoded protein: CASSQGDDYGYTF.

The table lists this clone with a few counts. The J gene is TRBJ2-5, the V gene TRBV4-3; perhaps TRBD1 as D (6 bases). V lost 3 bases to trimming and J lost 4 bases, with 21 bases between them. This CDR3 region has 17 residues. Germline assignment: CDR1 LGHNA and CDR2 YSLEER. As DNA, the CDR3 is TGCGCCAGCAGCCAGGGGATAAAAGGGCGAGGGGGAGAGACCCAGTACTTC. This gives the protein CASSQGIKGRGGETQYF.

This clone was seen a handful of times. This chain uses TRBV9 with TRBJ1-1; D is unresolved. Trimming left V 2 bases short and J 7 bases short, with 15 bases between. The CDR3 totals 14 residues. From germline, CDR1 is SGDLS and CDR2 YYNGEE. The CDR3 reads CASSVADTYYEAFF. CDR3 sequence (DNA): TGTGCCAGCAGCGTCGCCGACACCTACTATGAAGCTTTCTTT.

This clone showed up just once. The V and J genes are TRBV2 and TRBJ1-2, with TRBD1 matching over 10 bases. Unmatched junction bases numbered 6, after V lost 3 bases and J lost 8 bases. Germline-derived CDR1 and CDR2 are SNHLY and FYNNEI. The CDR3 covers 14 residues. Written as DNA, the CDR3 is TGTGCCAGCAGTGAGGGGACAGGGGTCCGCGGCTACACCTTC. Its protein product is CASSEGTGVRGYTF.

The chain has TRBV28 and TRBJ1-4, with a possible D match to TRBD1 (6 bases). The V end was cut by 4 bases, the J end by 5 bases, with 20 bases between. The CDR3 contains 17 residues. Germline CDR1 reads MDHEN; CDR2 reads SYDVKM. The CDR3 loop reads CASSSPGTRGKNEKLFF. The CDR3 coding sequence is TGTGCCAGCAGTTCCCCCGGGACAAGGGGCAAGAATGAAAAACTGTTTTTT.

This clone was seen a single time. V gene TRBV6-5 combines with J gene TRBJ1-1; D is ambiguous. V lost 2 bases and J lost 0, with 4 bases in between. The CDR3 is 13 amino acids. Per germline, CDR1 MNHEY and CDR2 SVGAGI. The CDR3 sequence: CASSYGMNTEAFF. The CDR3 nucleotides read TGTGCCAGCAGTTACGGGATGAACACTGAAGCTTTCTTT.

The CDR3 reads CASSEKGIPSTDTQYF. The CDR3 DNA reads as TGTGCCAGCAGTGAAAAGGGGATACCGAGCACAGATACGCAGTATTTT. The chain combines TRBV2 with TRBJ2-3; D possibly corresponds to TRBD1 (5 bases). The length of the CDR3 is 16 residues. Germline assignment: CDR1 SNHLY and CDR2 FYNNEI. The ends were cut back, 2 bases at V and 0 bases at J, with 12 bases in the middle.